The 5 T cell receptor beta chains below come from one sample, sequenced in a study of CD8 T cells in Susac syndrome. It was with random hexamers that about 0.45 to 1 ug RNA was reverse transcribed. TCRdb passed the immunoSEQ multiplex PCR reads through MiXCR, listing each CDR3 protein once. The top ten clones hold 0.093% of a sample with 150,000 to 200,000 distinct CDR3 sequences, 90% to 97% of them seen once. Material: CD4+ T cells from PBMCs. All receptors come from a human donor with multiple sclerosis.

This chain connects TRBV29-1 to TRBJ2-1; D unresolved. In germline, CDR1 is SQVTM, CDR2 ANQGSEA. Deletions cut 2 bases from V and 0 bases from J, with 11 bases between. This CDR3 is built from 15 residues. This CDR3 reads CSVEIMASSYNEQFF. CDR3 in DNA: TGCAGCGTTGAAATAATGGCGAGCTCCTACAATGAGCAGTTCTTC.

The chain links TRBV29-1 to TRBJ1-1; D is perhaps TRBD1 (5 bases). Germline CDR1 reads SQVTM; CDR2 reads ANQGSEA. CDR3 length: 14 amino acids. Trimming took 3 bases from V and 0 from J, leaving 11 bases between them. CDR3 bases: TGCAGCGTTGATAGGGCAGGGCTGAACACTGAAGCTTTCTTT. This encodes CSVDRAGLNTEAFF.

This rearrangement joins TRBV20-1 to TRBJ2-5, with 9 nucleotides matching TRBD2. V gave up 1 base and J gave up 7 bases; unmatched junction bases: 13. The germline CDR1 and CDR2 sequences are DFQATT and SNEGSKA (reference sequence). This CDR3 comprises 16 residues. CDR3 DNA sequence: TGCAGTGCTAGAGTGTCTAGCGGGGAAGCCCGGGGGACCCAGTACTTC. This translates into CSARVSSGEARGTQYF.

CDR3 protein: CASKGRMNTGELFF. In DNA form, the CDR3 reads TGTGCCAGCAAGGGACGGATGAACACCGGGGAGCTGTTTTTT. This rearrangement joins TRBV9 to TRBJ2-2; perhaps D is TRBD1 or TRBD2 (5 bases each). Germline-derived CDR1 and CDR2 are SGDLS and YYNGEE. The CDR3 sequence is 14 residues long. Trimming removed 6 bases from V and 1 base from J, with 10 bases in between.

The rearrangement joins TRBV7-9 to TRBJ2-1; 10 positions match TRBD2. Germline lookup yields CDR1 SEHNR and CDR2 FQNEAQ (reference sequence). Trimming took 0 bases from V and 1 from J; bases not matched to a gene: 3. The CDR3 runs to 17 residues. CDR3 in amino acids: CASSLAGAGGSYNEQFF. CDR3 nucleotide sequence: TGTGCCAGCAGCTTAGCAGGAGCGGGGGGGTCCTACAATGAGCAGTTCTTC.